This TCR beta chain comes out of a study of blood T cell repertoires in COVID-19. Across the study: Spain, Italy and the United States supplied samples that represented acute and convalescent COVID-19. From T cells, B-cell-depleted T cells, or PBMCs came the material, which was cDNA or gDNA.

As to this clone: The junction and the germline gene differ at one end; a read error may be behind it.

Germline CDR1 SEHNR, CDR2 FQNEAQ (reference sequence). The CDR3 runs 14 residues. In the original analysis: Estimated nucleated cell counts came from reference gene primer amplification. Sequencing was performed with immunoSEQ multiplex PCR; in TCRdb, only in-frame clones are kept and a portion is missing. V, J and clone size derive from that table, while D and trimming were established from the DNA sequence. The sample has about 140,000 clones, 85% to 90% seen once. The sequence came from a woman older than 75 with acute or convalescent COVID-19. The chain has TRBV7-9 and TRBJ1-4, with no clear D. The sample taken for sequencing was peripheral blood. The CDR3 nucleotides are TGTGCCAGCAGCTTAGCTAGCACCGTCGCCTCAAAGCTATTT. Translation: CASSLASTVASKLF.